The source of this T cell receptor beta chain is a study of blood T cell repertoires in COVID-19. The overall study: Acute-phase and convalescent COVID-19 samples originated in the United States, Italy and Spain. T cells, B-cell-depleted T cells, or PBMCs supplied cDNA or gDNA.

This CDR3 has 16 amino acids. CDR1 SGDLS and CDR2 YYNGEE come from the germline V gene. V was pared by 4 bases and J by 0 bases, with 15 bases between. Original methodology: How many nucleated cells were present was estimated from reference gene primer amplification. Measured with immunoSEQ multiplex PCR; TCRdb has only the in-frame clones, and not every one. The V and J calls and the clone size are those of that table, but D and trimming were determined from the DNA. The sample comprises about 330,000 clones, around 82% of which are singletons, and 1% to 1.5% rests with the top ten. The chain uses TRBV9 and TRBJ2-3, with a possible D match to TRBD2 (6 bases). Sequenced sample: peripheral blood. The clonotype comes from a woman in her fifties or sixties with acute or convalescent COVID-19. CDR3 coding DNA: TGTGCCAGCAGCTTGGGGGACTGGATTAGCACAGATACGCAGTATTTT. Its translation is CASSLGDWISTDTQYF. Full variable domain (missing parts from reference TRBV9 and TRBJ2-3): DSGVTQTPKHLITATGQRVTLRCSPRSGDLSVYWYQQSLDQGLQFLIQYYNGEERAKGNILERFSAQQFPDLHSELNLSSLELGDSALYFCASSLGDWISTDTQYFGPGTRLTVL.